The rows below give T cell receptor beta chains drawn from one sample of a study of blood T cell repertoires in COVID-19. The protocol was immunoSEQ multiplex PCR, while the TCRdb copy is restricted to in-frame clones and leaves out a portion. The data show 170,000 or so clones, with approximately 88% seen just once and less than 3.5% held by the top ten. Sequencing was performed on peripheral blood. The receptor source for this set is a woman aged 60-75 years with acute or convalescent COVID-19. Each CDR3 is given with its conserved first and last residue. A D gene is named only where the DNA matches it firmly. For some rows the clone size is stated as once, few or many, or as a class when expanded; others skip it.

V: TRBV6-5; J: TRBJ1-1; D: -; size: -; DNA: TGTGCCAGCACTTTAACCCGACAGTCTGAAGCTTTCTTT; CDR3: CASTLTRQSEAFF
V: TRBV7-2; J: TRBJ1-1; D: -; size: -; DNA: TGTGCCAGCAGCTTAGACAGCTACACTGAAGCTTTCTTT; CDR3: CASSLDSYTEAFF
V: TRBV11-2; J: TRBJ1-5; D: -; size: few; DNA: TGTGCCAGCAGCTTAGATCAGGGGCCACATCAGCCCCAGCATTTT; CDR3: CASSLDQGPHQPQHF
V: TRBV2; J: TRBJ1-6; D: TRBD1; size: -; DNA: TGTGCCAGCATTGGGACAGGGGGCCGTCCCCTCCACTTT; CDR3: CASIGTGGRPLHF
V: TRBV7-9; J: TRBJ1-2; D: -; size: -; DNA: TGTGCCAGCAGCTTAGATCGGACAGATGGCTACACCTTC; CDR3: CASSLDRTDGYTF
V: TRBV5-1; J: TRBJ1-1; D: TRBD1; size: -; DNA: TGCGCCAGCAGCTTGGGGACAGGAGAGGGGACTGAAGCTTTCTTT; CDR3: CASSLGTGEGTEAFF
V: TRBV6-5; J: TRBJ1-2; D: -; size: -; DNA: TGTGCCAGCAGCCGCGACGGACAGATTTATGGCTACACCTTC; CDR3: CASSRDGQIYGYTF
V: TRBV5-1; J: TRBJ1-2; D: TRBD1; size: -; DNA: TGCGCCAGCAGCCCTGGAGGGACAGGGGGGTACGGCTACACCTTC; CDR3: CASSPGGTGGYGYTF
V: TRBV27; J: TRBJ2-2; D: -; size: -; DNA: TGTGCCAGCAGTTTAAGTAGGACAGCGAACACCGGGGAGCTGTTTTTT; CDR3: CASSLSRTANTGELFF
V: TRBV12-2; J: TRBJ1-1; D: -; size: -; DNA: TGTGCAAGTCGCTTAGTAAGGTCGCGGGCTGGGACTGAAGCTTTCTTT; CDR3: CASRLVRSRAGTEAFF
V: TRBV14; J: TRBJ1-1; D: -; size: -; DNA: TGTGCCAGCAGCCCTTCACTGGGGGGCACTGAAGCTTTCTTT; CDR3: CASSPSLGGTEAFF
V: TRBV5-1; J: TRBJ2-2; D: TRBD2; size: -; DNA: TGCGCCAGCAGAAAGGGACTAGCTACGAACACCGGGGAGCTGTTTTTT; CDR3: CASRKGLATNTGELFF
V: TRBV5-1; J: TRBJ1-1; D: -; size: -; DNA: TGCGCCAGCAGCTTTAGAGGGGGAAACACTGAAGCTTTCTTT; CDR3: CASSFRGGNTEAFF
V: TRBV9; J: TRBJ2-1; D: TRBD2; size: -; DNA: TGTGCCAGCAGCGTAGCTCGAGCGGGGGGGCGGAATGAGCAGTTCTTC; CDR3: CASSVARAGGRNEQFF
V: TRBV9; J: TRBJ2-3; D: TRBD2; size: -; DNA: TGTGCCAGCAGCGTCAGCGGGGGGAGCACAGATACGCAGTATTTT; CDR3: CASSVSGGSTDTQYF
V: TRBV7-3; J: TRBJ1-6; D: TRBD1; size: once; DNA: TGTGCCAGCAGCTTACCTGGACAGGGGGCGCGTAATTCACCCCTCCACTTT; CDR3: CASSLPGQGARNSPLHF
V: TRBV6-5; J: TRBJ1-2; D: TRBD1; size: once; DNA: TGTGCCAGCAGTTACTCCGGACAGGACCCTAACTATGGCTACACCTTC; CDR3: CASSYSGQDPNYGYTF
V: TRBV5-1; J: TRBJ2-3; D: TRBD2; size: -; DNA: TGCGCCAGCAGCTTGGCCGCGGTTTTGAGACTAGCGGTCACAGATACGCAGTATTTT; CDR3: CASSLAAVLRLAVTDTQYF
V: TRBV14; J: TRBJ1-4; D: -; size: once; DNA: TGTGCCAGCAGCCAAGTAATAATATCTTTCGGGAGAACTAATGAAAAACTGTTTTTT; CDR3: CASSQVIISFGRTNEKLFF
V: TRBV28; J: TRBJ1-1; D: -; size: -; DNA: TGTGCCAGCAGTTTAAGACGACAGTTGAACACTGAAGCTTTCTTT; CDR3: CASSLRRQLNTEAFF
V: TRBV15; J: TRBJ1-6; D: -; size: few; DNA: TGTGCCACCAGCAGAGATACGAAGGCAGGGGTGCTGCCCCTCCACTTT; CDR3: CATSRDTKAGVLPLHF
V: TRBV28; J: TRBJ1-1; D: -; size: few; DNA: TGTGCCAGCAAAACCAACTCTAGGGGGAGAACTGAAGCTTTCTTT; CDR3: CASKTNSRGRTEAFF
V: TRBV7-9; J: TRBJ2-7; D: TRBD1; size: -; DNA: TGTGCCAGCTCCCTTGCGGGACAGGGGGCAGTCGAGCAGTACTTC; CDR3: CASSLAGQGAVEQYF
V: TRBV14; J: TRBJ2-7; D: TRBD1; size: -; DNA: TGTGCCAGCAGCCAAGATGGGACAGTGTGGAATAGCTACGAGCAGTACTTC; CDR3: CASSQDGTVWNSYEQYF
V: TRBV11-3; J: TRBJ2-3; D: -; size: -; DNA: TGTGCCAGCAGCTTAAATGGAGCAGATACGCAGTATTTT; CDR3: CASSLNGADTQYF
V: TRBV5-4; J: TRBJ2-7; D: TRBD1; size: -; DNA: TGTGCCAGCAGCTTCGGGACAGGATCCTACGAGCAGTACTTC; CDR3: CASSFGTGSYEQYF
V: TRBV11-2; J: TRBJ2-6; D: -; size: -; DNA: TGTGCCAGCAGCATCAGTGGAGGACCCTCTGGGGCCAACGTCCTGACTTTC; CDR3: CASSISGGPSGANVLTF
V: TRBV28; J: TRBJ2-7; D: -; size: -; DNA: TGTGCCAGCAGTCTTTCCTCGGCAGGAATACCCTACGAGCAGTACTTC; CDR3: CASSLSSAGIPYEQYF